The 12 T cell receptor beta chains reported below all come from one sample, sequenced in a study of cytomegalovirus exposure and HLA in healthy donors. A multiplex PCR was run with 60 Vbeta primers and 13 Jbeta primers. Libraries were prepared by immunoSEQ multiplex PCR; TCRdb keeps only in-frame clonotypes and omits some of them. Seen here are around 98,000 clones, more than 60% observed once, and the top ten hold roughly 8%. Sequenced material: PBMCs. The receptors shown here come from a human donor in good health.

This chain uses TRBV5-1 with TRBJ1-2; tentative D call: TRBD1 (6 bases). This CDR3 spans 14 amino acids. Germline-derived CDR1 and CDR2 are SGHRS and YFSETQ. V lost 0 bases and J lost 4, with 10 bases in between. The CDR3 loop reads CASSLAGGGYGYTF. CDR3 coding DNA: TGCGCCAGCAGCTTGGCGGGGGGCGGCTATGGCTACACCTTC.

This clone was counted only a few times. The CDR3 nucleotides are TGTGCCAGCAGCTTGCCCGGGAACATAACGAACACCGGGGAGCTGTTTTTT. As protein: CASSLPGNITNTGELFF. The chain is built from TRBV5-6 and TRBJ2-2; perhaps TRBD2 as D (5 bases). Per germline, CDR1 SGHDT and CDR2 YYEEEE. V was shortened by 1 base and J by 0 bases, with 13 bases between the two germline ends. The CDR3 has 17 residues.

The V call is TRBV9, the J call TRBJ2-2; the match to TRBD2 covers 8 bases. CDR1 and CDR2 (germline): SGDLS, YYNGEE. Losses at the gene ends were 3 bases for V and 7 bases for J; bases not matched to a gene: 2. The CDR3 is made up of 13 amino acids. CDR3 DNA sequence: TGTGCCAGCAGCGCCGGGACTAGCGGGGAGCTGTTTTTT. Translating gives CASSAGTSGELFF.

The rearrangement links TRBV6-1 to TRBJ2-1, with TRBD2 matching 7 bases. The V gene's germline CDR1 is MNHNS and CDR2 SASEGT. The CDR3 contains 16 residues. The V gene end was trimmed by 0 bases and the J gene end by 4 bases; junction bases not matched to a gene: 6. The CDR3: CASSEAGAGKYNEQFF. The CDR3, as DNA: TGTGCCAGCAGTGAAGCGGGAGCGGGAAAGTACAATGAGCAGTTCTTC.

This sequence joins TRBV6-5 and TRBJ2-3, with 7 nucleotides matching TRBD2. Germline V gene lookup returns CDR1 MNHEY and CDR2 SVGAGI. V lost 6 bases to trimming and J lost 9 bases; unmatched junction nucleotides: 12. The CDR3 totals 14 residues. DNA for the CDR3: TGTGCCAGCAGCCAACAACGGGGGGTAGGCACGCAGTATTTT. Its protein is CASSQQRGVGTQYF.

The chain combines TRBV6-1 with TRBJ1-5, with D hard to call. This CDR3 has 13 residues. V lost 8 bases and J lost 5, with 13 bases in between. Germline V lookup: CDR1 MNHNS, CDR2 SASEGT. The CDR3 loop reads CASSDSRDQPQHF. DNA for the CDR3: TGTGCCAGCTCTGACTCCCGGGATCAGCCCCAGCATTTT.

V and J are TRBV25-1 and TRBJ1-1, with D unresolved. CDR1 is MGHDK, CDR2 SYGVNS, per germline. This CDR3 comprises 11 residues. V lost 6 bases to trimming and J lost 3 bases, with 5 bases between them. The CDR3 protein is CASRIYTEAFF. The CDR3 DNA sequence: TGTGCCAGCAGAATATACACTGAAGCTTTCTTT.

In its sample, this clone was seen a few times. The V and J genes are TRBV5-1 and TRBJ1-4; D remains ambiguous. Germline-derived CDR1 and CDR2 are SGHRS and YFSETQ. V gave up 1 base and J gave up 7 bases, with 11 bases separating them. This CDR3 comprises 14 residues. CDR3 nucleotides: TGCGCCAGCAGCTTGATGGGGAGAGGTGAAAAACTGTTTTTT. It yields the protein CASSLMGRGEKLFF.

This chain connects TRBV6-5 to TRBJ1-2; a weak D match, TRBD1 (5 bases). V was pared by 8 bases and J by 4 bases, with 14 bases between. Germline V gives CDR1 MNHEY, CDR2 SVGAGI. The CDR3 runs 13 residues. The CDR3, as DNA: TGTGCCAGCCGTTTGGGGGGGAGCTATGGCTACACCTTC. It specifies CASRLGGSYGYTF.

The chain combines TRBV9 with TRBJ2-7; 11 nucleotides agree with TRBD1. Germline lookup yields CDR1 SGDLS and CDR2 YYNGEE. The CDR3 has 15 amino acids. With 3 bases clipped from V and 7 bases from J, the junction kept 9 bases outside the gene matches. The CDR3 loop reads CASSASGQGAREQYF. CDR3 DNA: TGTGCCAGCAGCGCCTCCGGACAGGGGGCGCGAGAGCAGTACTTC.

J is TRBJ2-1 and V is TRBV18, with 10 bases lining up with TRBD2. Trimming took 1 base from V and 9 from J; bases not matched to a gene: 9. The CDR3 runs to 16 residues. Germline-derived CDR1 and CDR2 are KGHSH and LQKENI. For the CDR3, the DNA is TGTGCCAGCTCACCACTGAGACTAGCGGGTGTGGGTGAGCAGTTCTTC. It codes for CASSPLRLAGVGEQFF.

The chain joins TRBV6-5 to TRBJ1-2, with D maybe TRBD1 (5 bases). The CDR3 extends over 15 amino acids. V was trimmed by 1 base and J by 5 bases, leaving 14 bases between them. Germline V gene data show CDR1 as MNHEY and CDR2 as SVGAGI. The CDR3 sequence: CASSYYDRPFYGYTF. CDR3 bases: TGTGCCAGCAGTTACTACGACAGACCTTTTTATGGCTACACCTTC.